This T cell receptor beta chain stems from a study of glioma-infiltrating T cells after dendritic cell vaccination. Turning to the study itself: Between the early 2000s and the early 2010s, patients got autologous tumor lysate-pulsed dendritic cell vaccines.

The time point was: after dendritic cell vaccination, including at tumor progression/relapse. Fresh-frozen tumor tissue and more than two years of survival data were available for all. V was pared by 4 bases and J by 7 bases, with 20 bases between. This CDR3 contains 16 residues. Germline V gene sequence: CDR1 SGHDT, CDR2 YYEEEE. Amplification used 60 V beta primers and 13 J beta primers. The method was immunoSEQ multiplex PCR; TCRdb's version includes in-frame clones alone and lacks a portion of them. Altogether 90,000 to 95,000 clones are present, roughly 77% being singletons, with the ten largest covering approximately 2%.

The clonotype comes from a human donor with glioblastoma. The rearrangement joins TRBV5-6 to TRBJ1-4; TRBD1 is a possible D gene (6 bases). This material consisted of blood, taken after dendritic cell vaccination. The CDR3 reads CASSPPTRGIGEKLFF. The CDR3 DNA reads as TGTGCCAGCAGCCCCCCTACTAGGGGGATTGGTGAAAAACTGTTTTTT.